The next 20 T cell receptor beta chains were all read from a single sample in a study of blood T cell repertoires in COVID-19. Profiled with immunoSEQ multiplex PCR; TCRdb holds only in-frame clones, not every one. In the table there are roughly 87,000 clones, more than 70% of which are singletons. The specimen sequenced was peripheral blood. The origin of the receptors is a woman older than 75 with acute or convalescent COVID-19.

The rearrangement uses TRBV7-8 and TRBJ2-7; tentative D call: TRBD1 (5 bases). Per germline, CDR1 SGHVS and CDR2 FQNEAQ. The CDR3 is made up of 14 amino acids. Trimming removed 3 bases from V and 4 bases from J, with 13 bases in between. CDR3: CASSFVSGAYEQYF. CDR3 in DNA: TGTGCCAGCAGCTTCGTTTCTGGGGCTTACGAGCAGTACTTC.

This rearrangement joins TRBV6-2 or TRBV6-3 to TRBJ1-1; possible D gene TRBD1, 6 bases. From germline, CDR1 is MNHEY and CDR2 SVGEGT. V shed 4 bases and J shed 10 bases, with 19 bases lying between them. CDR3 length equals 14 residues. This CDR3 reads CASSSQYTGLGAFF. CDR3 bases: TGTGCCAGCAGTTCGCAATATACAGGGCTCGGAGCTTTCTTT.

V and J are TRBV13 and TRBJ1-3; unclear D gene. The CDR3 consists of 16 residues. CDR1 is PRHDT, CDR2 FYEKMQ, per germline (reference sequence). V was cut by 6 bases and J by 0 bases, with 15 bases left in between. CDR3 loop: CASRPSGFSSGNTIYF. The CDR3 region has the DNA TGTGCCAGCAGGCCCTCGGGATTTTCCTCTGGAAACACCATATATTTT. The full variable domain, in which reference TRBV13 and TRBJ1-3 provide the parts outside the CDR3, is AAGVIQSPRHLIKEKRETATLKCYPIPRHDTVYWYQQGPGQDPQFLISFYEKMQSDKGSIPDRFSAQQFSDYHSELNMSSLELGDSALYFCASRPSGFSSGNTIYFGEGSWLTVV.

The V call is TRBV9, the J call TRBJ2-3, with 16 bases identical to TRBD2. The CDR3 has 16 residues. With V trimmed by 3 bases and J by 5 bases, 3 bases remained unmatched. CDR1 is SGDLS, CDR2 YYNGEE, per germline. CDR3 nucleotide sequence: TGTGCCAGCAGCGCCGGGACTAGCGGGGGGGAAGATACGCAGTATTTT. Its protein is CASSAGTSGGEDTQYF.

The V call is TRBV6-1, the J call TRBJ1-1, with a tentative D call TRBD1 (5 bases). The CDR3 has 12 residues. In germline, CDR1 is MNHNS, CDR2 SASEGT. Trimming took off 2 bases at V and 10 bases at J, with 11 bases between the two ends. As DNA, the CDR3 is TGTGCCAGCAGTGAATACAGGCGTGGAGCTTTCTTT. Residues: CASSEYRRGAFF.

This chain links TRBV6-2 or TRBV6-3 with TRBJ2-3; TRBD1 might be the D (6 bases). Per germline, CDR1 MNHEY and CDR2 SVGEGT. This CDR3 is built from 17 residues. Trimming removed 2 bases at V and 6 bases at J, with 21 bases between. CDR3 residues: CASSYRTETGNRDTQYF. The CDR3 bases are TGTGCCAGCAGTTACCGGACGGAGACAGGCAATAGGGATACGCAGTATTTT.

This clone has more than one count but fewer than ten. V and J are TRBV19 and TRBJ2-2; tentatively, D is TRBD1 (5 bases). CDR1 and CDR2 from the germline V gene are LNHDA and SQIVND (reference sequence). Trimming pared 9 bases from V and 0 bases from J, leaving 11 bases between. This CDR3 comprises 14 residues. In DNA form, the CDR3 reads TGTGCCAGCAAGGGGTCCGCGAACACCGGGGAGCTGTTTTTT. This encodes CASKGSANTGELFF.

J is TRBJ2-4 and V is TRBV6-5; D unresolved. With 5 bases removed from V and 6 bases from J, the gap between germline ends came to 8 bases. The CDR3 length is 12 residues. The germline gives CDR1 MNHEY, CDR2 SVGAGI. The CDR3 spells CASSRPGNIQYF. In nucleotides, the CDR3 is TGTGCCAGCAGTCGGCCAGGAAACATTCAGTACTTC.

The chain couples TRBV6-6 to TRBJ1-1; no firm D call. The CDR3 runs 13 residues. Germline loops: CDR1 MNHNY, CDR2 SVGAGI (reference sequence). V lost 9 bases to trimming and J lost 5 bases, with 16 bases between them. The DNA of the CDR3 is TGTGCCAGTGGCCCCTTAACGGGTACTGAAGCTTTCTTT. Translating it yields CASGPLTGTEAFF.

The chain couples TRBV6-6 to TRBJ2-7, with a possible D match to TRBD2 (6 bases). The V end was cut by 0 bases, the J end by 2 bases, with 14 bases between. Germline CDR1 is MNHNY and CDR2 is SVGAGI (reference sequence). This CDR3 region has 16 residues. CDR3 coding DNA: TGTGCCAGCAGTTACTCGATGGCAGGGACTGCCTACGAGCAGTACTTC. Translation gives CASSYSMAGTAYEQYF.

This chain connects TRBV7-3 to TRBJ1-2; D may be TRBD1 (5 bases). CDR3 length: 15 residues. Trimming cost V 3 bases and J 3 bases, with 14 bases left between them. Germline CDR1 is SGHTA and CDR2 is FQGTGA. DNA for the CDR3: TGTGCCAGCAGCTTCGGGCCAGCACAGGACTATGGCTACACCTTC. Encoded protein: CASSFGPAQDYGYTF.

The chain recombines TRBV6-5 with TRBJ1-2; tentative D call: TRBD1 (6 bases). Germline loops: CDR1 MNHEY, CDR2 SVGAGI. V dropped 5 bases and J dropped 2 bases, with 15 bases sitting between them. The CDR3 runs to 15 residues. The CDR3 coding sequence is TGTGCCAGCAGTCCCCCTGGGGGCCAGAACTATGGCTACACCTTC. Protein product: CASSPPGGQNYGYTF.

This chain joins TRBV7-2 and TRBJ1-6, with D hard to call. The CDR3 has 12 amino acids. The germline V gene encodes CDR1 SGHTA and CDR2 FQGNSA. Trimming removed 3 bases at V and 8 bases at J, with 5 bases between. CDR3 residues: CASSLVDSPLHF. The CDR3 nucleotides read TGTGCCAGCAGCTTGGTAGATTCACCCCTCCACTTT.

The chain uses TRBV5-1 and TRBJ2-2; 12 positions match TRBD2. Germline CDR1 SGHRS, CDR2 YFSETQ. V lost 5 bases to trimming and J lost 8 bases; unmatched junction nucleotides: 7. The CDR3 totals 15 residues. The CDR3 is CASSILAGGDGELFF. For the CDR3, the DNA is TGCGCCAGCAGTATACTAGCGGGGGGCGATGGGGAGCTGTTTTTT.

V and J are TRBV12-3 or TRBV12-4 and TRBJ1-2; D remains unclear. The CDR3 runs 12 residues. V lost 3 bases and J 4 bases, leaving 6 bases between the germline ends. The CDR3 nucleotides are TGTGCCAGCAGTTTCGAGTCCTATGGCTACACCTTC. Translated: CASSFESYGYTF.

The rearrangement uses TRBV30 and TRBJ1-1; TRBD1 aligns across 7 bases. The ends lost 1 base at V and 10 bases at J; junction bases unmatched: 3. Germline lookup yields CDR1 GTSNPN and CDR2 SVGIG (reference sequence). The CDR3 is 11 residues long. The CDR3 coding sequence is TGTGCCTGGAGTGCGACAGGGCGAGCTTTCTTT. Residues: CAWSATGRAFF.

The V call is TRBV24-1, the J call TRBJ1-2; no definite D call. V gave up 6 bases and J gave up 8 bases, with 15 bases separating them. CDR1 and CDR2 (germline): KGHDR, SFDVKD. CDR3 size: 13 residues. The CDR3 bases are TGTGCCACCAGTCCCGGGAGGGCGGACGGCTACACCTTC. The encoded protein is CATSPGRADGYTF.

The chain links TRBV6-5 to TRBJ1-1, with TRBD1 identical over 7 bases. The CDR3 is 12 amino acids. The ends lost 6 bases at V and 10 bases at J; junction bases unmatched: 8. Germline loops: CDR1 MNHEY, CDR2 SVGAGI. The CDR3 coding sequence is TGTGCCAGCAGGGGGCAGGGGGGTGCAGCTTTCTTT. Protein: CASRGQGGAAFF.

This rearrangement joins TRBV3-1 (or the pseudogene TRBV3-2) to TRBJ1-2; 10 nucleotides agree with TRBD1. V lost 4 bases, J lost 5 bases, and 7 bases stayed unmatched. CDR3 size: 15 residues. Germline V lookup: CDR1 LGHDT, CDR2 YNNKEL (reference sequence). CDR3 region: CASSLRDRGGYGYTF. CDR3 sequence (DNA): TGTGCCAGCAGCCTTAGGGACAGGGGAGGATATGGCTACACCTTC.

Points on this clone: One junction end disagrees with the germline gene, perhaps due to a read error. The chain combines TRBV4-1 with TRBJ1-2; D ambiguous. Germline V gives CDR1 MGHRA, CDR2 YSYEKL. The CDR3 has 15 amino acids. The CDR3 nucleotides are TGCGCCAGCCGCCAACCGACGGAGAACTATGATGGCTACACCTTC. Translating it yields CASRQPTENYDGYTF.